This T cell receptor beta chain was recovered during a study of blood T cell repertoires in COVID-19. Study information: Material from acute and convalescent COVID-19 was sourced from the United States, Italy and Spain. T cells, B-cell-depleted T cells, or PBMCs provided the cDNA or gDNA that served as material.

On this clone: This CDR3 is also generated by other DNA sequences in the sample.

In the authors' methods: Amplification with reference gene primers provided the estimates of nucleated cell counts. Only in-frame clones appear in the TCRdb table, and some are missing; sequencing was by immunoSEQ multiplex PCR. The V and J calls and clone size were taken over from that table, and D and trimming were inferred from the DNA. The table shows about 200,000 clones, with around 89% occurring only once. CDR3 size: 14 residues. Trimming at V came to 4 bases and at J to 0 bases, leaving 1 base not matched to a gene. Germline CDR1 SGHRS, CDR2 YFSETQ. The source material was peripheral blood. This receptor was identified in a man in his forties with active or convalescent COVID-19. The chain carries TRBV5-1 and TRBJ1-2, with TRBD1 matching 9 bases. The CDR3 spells CASSRDRANYGYTF. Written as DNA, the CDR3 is TGCGCCAGCAGCCGGGACAGGGCTAACTATGGCTACACCTTC.